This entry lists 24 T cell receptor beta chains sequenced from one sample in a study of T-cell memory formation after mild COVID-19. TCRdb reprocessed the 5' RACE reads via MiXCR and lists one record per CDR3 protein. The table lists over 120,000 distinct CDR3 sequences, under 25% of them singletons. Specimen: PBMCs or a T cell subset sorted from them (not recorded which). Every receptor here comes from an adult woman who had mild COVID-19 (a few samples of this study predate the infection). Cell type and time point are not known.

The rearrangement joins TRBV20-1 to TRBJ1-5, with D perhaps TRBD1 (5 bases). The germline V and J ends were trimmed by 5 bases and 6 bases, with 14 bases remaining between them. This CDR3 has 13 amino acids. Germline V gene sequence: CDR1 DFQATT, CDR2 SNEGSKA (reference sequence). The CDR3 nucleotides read TGCAGTGCTTCCCCGGGGGTGGGTCAGCCCCAGCATTTT. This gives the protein CSASPGVGQPQHF.

The CDR3 loop is CASSLDRGGYTF. CDR3 nucleotides: TGTGCCAGCAGCTTAGACAGGGGAGGCTACACCTTC. This rearrangement joins TRBV7-2 to TRBJ1-2; 7 bases fit TRBD1. The germline CDR1 and CDR2 sequences are SGHTA and FQGNSA. The CDR3 loop spans 12 amino acids. V lost 1 base, J lost 8 bases, and 1 base stayed unmatched.

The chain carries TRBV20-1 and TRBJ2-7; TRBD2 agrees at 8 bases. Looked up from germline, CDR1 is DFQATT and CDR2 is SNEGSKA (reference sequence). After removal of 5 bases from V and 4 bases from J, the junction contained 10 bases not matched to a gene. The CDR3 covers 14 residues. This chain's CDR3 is CSARGGGNPYEQYF. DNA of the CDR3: TGCAGTGCTCGCGGCGGGGGGAACCCATACGAGCAGTACTTC.

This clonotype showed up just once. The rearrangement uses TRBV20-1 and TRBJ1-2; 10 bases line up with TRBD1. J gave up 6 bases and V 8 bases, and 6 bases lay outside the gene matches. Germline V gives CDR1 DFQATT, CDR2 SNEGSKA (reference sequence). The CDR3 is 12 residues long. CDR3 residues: CSPGQGIDGYTF. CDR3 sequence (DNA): TGCAGTCCGGGACAGGGGATCGATGGCTACACCTTC.

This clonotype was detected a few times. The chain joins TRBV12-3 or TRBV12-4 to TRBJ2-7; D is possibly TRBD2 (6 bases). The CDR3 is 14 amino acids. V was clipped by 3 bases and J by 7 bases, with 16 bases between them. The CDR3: CASSFGHRSGEQYF. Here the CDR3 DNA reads TGTGCCAGCAGTTTCGGCCACCGCAGCGGGGAGCAGTACTTC.

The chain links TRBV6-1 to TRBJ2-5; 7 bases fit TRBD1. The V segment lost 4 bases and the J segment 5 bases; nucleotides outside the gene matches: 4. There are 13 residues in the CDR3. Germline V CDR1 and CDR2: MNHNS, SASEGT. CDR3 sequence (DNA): TGTGCCAGCAGTGGCAACAGGGGCGAGACCCAGTACTTC. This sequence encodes CASSGNRGETQYF.

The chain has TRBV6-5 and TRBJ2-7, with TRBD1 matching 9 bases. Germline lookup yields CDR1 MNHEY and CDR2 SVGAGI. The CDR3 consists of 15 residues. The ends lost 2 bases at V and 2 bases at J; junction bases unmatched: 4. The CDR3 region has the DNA TGTGCCAGCAGTTACCGGGGACAGGGAACCTACGAGCAGTACTTC. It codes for CASSYRGQGTYEQYF.

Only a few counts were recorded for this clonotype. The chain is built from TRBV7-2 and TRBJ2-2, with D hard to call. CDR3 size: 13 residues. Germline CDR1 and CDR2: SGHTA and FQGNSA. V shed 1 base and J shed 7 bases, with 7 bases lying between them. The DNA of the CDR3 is TGTGCCAGCAGCTTAGGGGGTGGCGGGGAGCTGTTTTTT. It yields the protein CASSLGGGGELFF. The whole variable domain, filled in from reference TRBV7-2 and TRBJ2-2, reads GAGVSQSPSNKVTEKGKDVELRCDPISGHTALYWYRQSLGQGLEFLIYFQGNSAPDKSGLPSDRFSAERTGGSVSTLTIQRTQQEDSAVYLCASSLGGGGELFFGEGSRLTVL.

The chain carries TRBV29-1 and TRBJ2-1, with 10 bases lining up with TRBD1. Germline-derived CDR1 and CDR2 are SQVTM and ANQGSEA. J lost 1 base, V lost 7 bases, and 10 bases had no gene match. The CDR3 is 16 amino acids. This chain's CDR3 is CSAAPGQGISYNEQFF. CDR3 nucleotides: TGCAGCGCTGCCCCGGGACAGGGGATTTCCTACAATGAGCAGTTCTTC.

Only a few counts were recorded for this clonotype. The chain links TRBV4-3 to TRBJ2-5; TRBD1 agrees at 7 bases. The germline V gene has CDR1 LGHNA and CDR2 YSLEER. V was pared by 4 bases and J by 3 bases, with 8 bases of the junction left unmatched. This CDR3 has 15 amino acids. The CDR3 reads CASSPHTGTEETQYF. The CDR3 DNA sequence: TGCGCCAGCAGCCCGCACACCGGGACAGAAGAGACCCAGTACTTC.

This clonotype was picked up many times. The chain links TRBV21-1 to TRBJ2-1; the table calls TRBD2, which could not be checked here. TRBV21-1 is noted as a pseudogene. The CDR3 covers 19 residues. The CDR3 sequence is CASSRTPGLAGGVPNEQFF. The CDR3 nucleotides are TGTGCCAGCAGCAGAACCCCAGGACTAGCGGGGGGTGTACCTAATGAGCAGTTCTTC.

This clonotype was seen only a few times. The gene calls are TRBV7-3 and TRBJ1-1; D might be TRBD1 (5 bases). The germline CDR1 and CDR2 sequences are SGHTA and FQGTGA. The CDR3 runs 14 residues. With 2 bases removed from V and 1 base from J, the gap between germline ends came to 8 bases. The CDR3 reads CASSLQGRNTEAFF. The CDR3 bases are TGTGCCAGCAGCTTACAGGGTAGGAACACTGAAGCTTTCTTT.

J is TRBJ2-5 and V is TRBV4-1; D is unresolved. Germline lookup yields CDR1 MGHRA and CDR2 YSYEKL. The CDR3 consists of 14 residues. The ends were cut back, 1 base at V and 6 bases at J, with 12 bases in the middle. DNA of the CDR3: TGCGCCAGCAGCCAAGGACAAAGCGATCAGACCCAGTACTTC. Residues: CASSQGQSDQTQYF.

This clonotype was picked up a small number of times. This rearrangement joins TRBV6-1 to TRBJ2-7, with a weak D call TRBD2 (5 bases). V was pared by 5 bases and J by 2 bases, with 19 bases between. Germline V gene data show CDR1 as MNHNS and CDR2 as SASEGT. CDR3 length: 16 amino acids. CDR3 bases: TGTGCCAGCAGTAAAGAGGCCCTAGCCGGGCCCTACGAGCAGTACTTC. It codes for CASSKEALAGPYEQYF.

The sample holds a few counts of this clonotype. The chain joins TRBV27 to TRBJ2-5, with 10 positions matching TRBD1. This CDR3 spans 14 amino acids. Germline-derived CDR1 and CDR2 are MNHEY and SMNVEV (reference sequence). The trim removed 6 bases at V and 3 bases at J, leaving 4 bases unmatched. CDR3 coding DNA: TGTGCCAGCAGGACCGGGACAGGGGAAGAGACCCAGTACTTC. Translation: CASRTGTGEETQYF.

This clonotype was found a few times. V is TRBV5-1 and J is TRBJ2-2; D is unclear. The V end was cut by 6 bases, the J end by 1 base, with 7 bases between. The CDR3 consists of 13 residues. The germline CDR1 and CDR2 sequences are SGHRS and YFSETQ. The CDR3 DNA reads TGCGCCAGCAACTGGGGGAACACCGGGGAGCTGTTTTTT. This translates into CASNWGNTGELFF.

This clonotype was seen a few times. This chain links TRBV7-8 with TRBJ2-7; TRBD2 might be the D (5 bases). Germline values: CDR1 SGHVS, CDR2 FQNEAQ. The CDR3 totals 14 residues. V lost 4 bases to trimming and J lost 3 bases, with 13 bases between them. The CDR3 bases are TGTGCCAGCAGCTCAGCGGCGGGCGGCTACGAGCAGTACTTC. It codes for CASSSAAGGYEQYF.

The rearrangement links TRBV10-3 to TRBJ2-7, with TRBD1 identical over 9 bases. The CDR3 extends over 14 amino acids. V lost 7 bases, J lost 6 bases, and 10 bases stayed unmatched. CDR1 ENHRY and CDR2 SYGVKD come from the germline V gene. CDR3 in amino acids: CAIKLGTGSVEQYF. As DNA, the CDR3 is TGTGCCATCAAGCTCGGGACAGGGTCGGTCGAGCAGTACTTC.

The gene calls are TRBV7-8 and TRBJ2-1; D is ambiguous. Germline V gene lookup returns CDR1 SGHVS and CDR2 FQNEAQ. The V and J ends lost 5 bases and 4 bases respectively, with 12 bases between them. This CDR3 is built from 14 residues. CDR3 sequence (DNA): TGTGCCAGCAGCACTCGAGGCAGATACAATGAGCAGTTCTTC. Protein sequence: CASSTRGRYNEQFF.

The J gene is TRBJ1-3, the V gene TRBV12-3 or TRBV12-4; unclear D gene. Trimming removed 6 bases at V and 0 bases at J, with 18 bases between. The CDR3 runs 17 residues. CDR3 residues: CASSPQAKVPSGNTIYF. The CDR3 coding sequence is TGTGCCAGCAGCCCTCAAGCGAAGGTCCCCTCTGGAAACACCATATATTTT.

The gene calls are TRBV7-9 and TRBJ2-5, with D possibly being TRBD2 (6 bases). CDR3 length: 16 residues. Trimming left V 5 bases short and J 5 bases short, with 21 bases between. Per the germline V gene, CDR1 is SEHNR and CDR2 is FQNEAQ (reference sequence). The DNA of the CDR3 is TGTGCCAGCAGCCCCCGGTTCCACAAGGCGGGGGAGACCCAGTACTTC. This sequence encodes CASSPRFHKAGETQYF.

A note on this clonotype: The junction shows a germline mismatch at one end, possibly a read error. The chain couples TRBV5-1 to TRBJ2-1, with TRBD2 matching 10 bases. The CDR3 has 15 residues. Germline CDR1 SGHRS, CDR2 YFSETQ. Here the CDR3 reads CASSLNAAGGTEQFF. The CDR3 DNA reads TGCGCCAGTAGCTTGAATGCAGCGGGAGGGACCGAGCAGTTCTTC.

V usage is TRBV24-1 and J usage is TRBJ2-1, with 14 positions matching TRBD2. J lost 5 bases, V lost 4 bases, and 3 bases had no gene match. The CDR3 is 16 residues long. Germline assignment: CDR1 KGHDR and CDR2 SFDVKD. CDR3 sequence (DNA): TGTGCCACCAGTGACTGGACTAGCGGGAGGCACAATGAGCAGTTCTTC. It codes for CATSDWTSGRHNEQFF.

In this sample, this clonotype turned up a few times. In DNA, the CDR3 is TGTGCCAGCTGCCCGAGCAAGGTCCCCAATGAGCAGTTCTTC. It yields the protein CASCPSKVPNEQFF. The genes are TRBV3-1 and TRBJ2-1; D not resolved. V was shortened by 8 bases and J by 6 bases, with 17 bases between the two germline ends. Germline V lookup: CDR1 LGHDT, CDR2 YNNKEL (reference sequence). This CDR3 region has 14 residues.